This entry features one TCR beta chain sequence. The data derive from a study of blood T cell repertoires in COVID-19. Study-level information: T cells, B-cell-depleted T cells, or PBMCs provided the cDNA or gDNA that served as material.

While infection was still active, Seattle patients were enrolled and then followed longitudinally. Per the germline V gene, CDR1 is SGHTA and CDR2 is FQGNSA. V was shortened by 1 base and J by 1 base, with 13 bases between the two germline ends. The CDR3 extends over 16 amino acids. In the original processing: Scientists estimated how many nucleated cells there were by amplifying reference gene primers. Method: immunoSEQ multiplex PCR; TCRdb's copy keeps in-frame clones and lacks some. V and J calls and clone size are those listed in that table; D and trimming were worked out from the DNA. The sample has some 59,000 clones; around four fifths are singletons.

The TCR was taken from a man aged 25 to 40 with COVID-19, enrolled during active disease. The chain employs TRBV7-2 and TRBJ1-1; D not certain. Sequenced sample: peripheral blood. The CDR3 region is CASSLGRVGRNTEAFF. For the CDR3, the DNA is TGTGCCAGCAGCTTAGGGCGGGTAGGGCGGAACACTGAAGCTTTCTTT.